The 26 T cell receptor beta chains listed next were all sequenced from one sample in a study of PD-L1 blockade in urothelial cancer. The method was immunoSEQ multiplex PCR; TCRdb's version includes in-frame clones alone and lacks a portion of them. The sample contains tens of thousands of clones, approximately 80% of which appear only once. The starting material was PBMCs, obtained around atezolizumab (anti-PD-L1) treatment. The origin of the receptors is a man between 65 and 85 years old with urothelial cancer.

The chain employs TRBV5-8 and TRBJ2-5; perhaps TRBD1 as D (5 bases). The CDR3 consists of 15 residues. Germline CDR1 SGHTS, CDR2 YDEGEE. V was shortened by 2 bases and J by 1 base, with 12 bases between the two germline ends. CDR3 sequence reads: CASSFFKGRQETQYF. CDR3 bases: TGTGCCAGCAGCTTTTTTAAGGGGCGCCAAGAGACCCAGTACTTC.

The chain links TRBV18 to TRBJ1-2; no reliable D call. Germline V gene lookup returns CDR1 KGHSH and CDR2 LQKENI. The CDR3 is 16 residues long. Trimming took off 6 bases at V and 6 bases at J, with 23 bases between the two ends. DNA for the CDR3: TGTGCCAGCTCCCTCCTGAATGAGGTCCCTCGGGATGGCTACACCTTC. This codes for CASSLLNEVPRDGYTF. The variable domain in full, with the rest retrieved from reference TRBV18 and TRBJ1-2, is NAGVMQNPRHLVRRRGQEARLRCSPMKGHSHVYWYRQLPEEGLKFMVYLQKENIIDESGMPKERFSAEFPKEGPSILRIQQVVRGDSAAYFCASSLLNEVPRDGYTFGSGTRLTVV.

In DNA form, the CDR3 reads TGTGCCAGCAGTGTACTAGCGGGGGCAGATACGCAGTATTTT. As protein: CASSVLAGADTQYF. V usage is TRBV2 and J usage is TRBJ2-3; TRBD2 agrees at 11 bases. V lost 4 bases to trimming and J lost 4 bases; unmatched junction nucleotides: 1. CDR1 SNHLY and CDR2 FYNNEI come from the germline V gene. This CDR3 is built from 14 residues.

The chain carries TRBV7-2 and TRBJ2-7; 7 bases are shared with TRBD2. Germline CDR1 SGHTA, CDR2 FQGNSA. The CDR3 spans 14 residues. Losses at the gene ends were 7 bases for V and 2 bases for J; bases not matched to a gene: 8. CDR3 nucleotides: TGTGCCAGCAACCAGGGAGGGAAACCCTACGAGCAGTACTTC. The encoded protein is CASNQGGKPYEQYF.

The V call is TRBV19, the J call TRBJ1-1; D remains ambiguous. The V and J ends lost 3 bases and 1 base respectively, with 6 bases between them. The CDR3 is 13 amino acids. Per the germline V gene, CDR1 is LNHDA and CDR2 is SQIVND (reference sequence). CDR3 region: CASSIPGNTEAFF. For the CDR3, the DNA is TGTGCCAGTAGTATCCCAGGGAACACTGAAGCTTTCTTT.

This clone was counted only a few times. The chain links TRBV25-1 to TRBJ1-1; D is undetermined. Trimming removed 9 bases at V and 1 base at J, with 12 bases between. Germline V gene data show CDR1 as MGHDK and CDR2 as SYGVNS. The CDR3 totals 13 residues. CDR3 bases: TGTGCCAGGGCGTTTGAGGGGAACACTGAAGCTTTCTTT. Its translation: CARAFEGNTEAFF.

CDR3 in DNA: TGTGCCAGCAGTTTGCCTCGGGGGGGGAGGATCTCTGGAAACACCATATATTTT. Translation gives CASSLPRGGRISGNTIYF. The chain employs TRBV27 and TRBJ1-3, with D maybe TRBD1 (5 bases). Germline V gene data show CDR1 as MNHEY and CDR2 as SMNVEV (reference sequence). The CDR3 contains 18 residues. V was clipped by 3 bases and J by 0 bases, with 18 bases between them.

The rearrangement joins TRBV19 to TRBJ2-1; TRBD2 matches 9 bases. The CDR3 has 17 residues. V lost 3 bases, J lost 1 base, and 7 bases stayed unmatched. Germline lookup yields CDR1 LNHDA and CDR2 SQIVND (reference sequence). The CDR3 reads CASSILLAGSSYNEQFF. CDR3 DNA: TGTGCCAGTAGTATCCTCCTAGCGGGAAGTTCCTACAATGAGCAGTTCTTC.

The chain couples TRBV2 to TRBJ1-5; a weak D match, TRBD1 (6 bases). CDR1 and CDR2 (germline): SNHLY, FYNNEI. The ends were cut back, 6 bases at V and 0 bases at J, with 9 bases in the middle. The CDR3 is 14 amino acids. CDR3 amino acids: CASRQQGSNQPQHF. DNA of the CDR3: TGTGCCAGCAGGCAACAGGGTAGCAATCAGCCCCAGCATTTT.

The rearrangement links TRBV5-5 to TRBJ1-1; TRBD1 aligns across 8 bases. The CDR3 runs 16 residues. CDR1 SGHKS and CDR2 YYEKEE come from the germline V gene (reference sequence). Losses at the gene ends were 0 bases for V and 3 bases for J; bases not matched to a gene: 7. CDR3 amino acids: CASSLARGRGDTEAFF. The CDR3 bases are TGTGCCAGCAGCTTGGCCAGGGGGCGCGGGGACACTGAAGCTTTCTTT. The full variable domain, in which reference TRBV5-5 and TRBJ1-1 provide the parts outside the CDR3, is DAGVTQSPTHLIKTRGQQVTLRCSPISGHKSVSWYQQVLGQGPQFIFQYYEKEERGRGNFPDRFSARQFPNYSSELNVNALLLGDSALYLCASSLARGRGDTEAFFGQGTRLTVV.

CDR3 nucleotides: TGTGCCAGTAGCTCTTTGCGGCCCGGCGCTGAAGCTTTCTTT. This encodes CASSSLRPGAEAFF. This chain joins TRBV19 and TRBJ1-1; D is ambiguous. V gave up 6 bases and J gave up 6 bases, with 17 bases separating them. Germline assignment: CDR1 LNHDA and CDR2 SQIVND (reference sequence). The length of the CDR3 is 14 residues.

V gene TRBV13 combines with J gene TRBJ2-3; perhaps TRBD2 as D (5 bases). CDR1 is PRHDT and CDR2 is FYEKMQ in the germline V gene (reference sequence). V was pared by 6 bases and J by 0 bases, with 10 bases between. This CDR3 contains 14 residues. The CDR3 region is CASRPGESTDTQYF. In nucleotides, the CDR3 is TGTGCCAGCAGGCCCGGGGAAAGCACAGATACGCAGTATTTT.

The chain links TRBV28 to TRBJ2-1; D gene uncertain. Germline CDR1 is MDHEN and CDR2 is SYDVKM. Trimming left V 1 base short and J 11 bases short, with 12 bases between. This CDR3 comprises 13 residues. CDR3 DNA: TGTGCCAGCAGTTTATTGGATCCAGCGCAGCAGTTCTTC. Its protein product is CASSLLDPAQQFF.

The chain recombines TRBV29-1 with TRBJ1-1, with a possible D match to TRBD1 (6 bases). This CDR3 region has 12 residues. Per the germline V gene, CDR1 is SQVTM and CDR2 is ANQGSEA. This CDR3 reads CSALQGGSEAFF. DNA for the CDR3: TGCAGTGCTCTACAGGGTGGCTCTGAAGCTTTCTTT.

About this clone itself: An end of the junction does not agree with germline; a read error may underlie this. The rearrangement joins TRBV29-1 to TRBJ2-1; the D gene could be TRBD1 or TRBD2 (6 bases each). The CDR3 length is 13 residues. CDR1 and CDR2 (germline): SQVTM, ANQGSEA. Written as DNA, the CDR3 is TGCAGCGTCGAAGGGGGGCGCTCCAATGAGCAGTTCTTC. This encodes CSVEGGRSNEQFF.

The chain has TRBV2 and TRBJ2-7, with a weak D call TRBD1 (5 bases). CDR3 length: 13 amino acids. The germline V gene encodes CDR1 SNHLY and CDR2 FYNNEI. Trimming cost V 7 bases and J 2 bases, with 12 bases left between them. CDR3 region: CASTQQATYEQYF. In DNA form, the CDR3 reads TGTGCCAGCACCCAACAGGCCACCTACGAGCAGTACTTC.

This chain links TRBV5-6 with TRBJ1-1; no clear D gene. This CDR3 contains 14 residues. Germline values: CDR1 SGHDT, CDR2 YYEEEE. The V end lost 5 bases, the J end lost 5 bases, and 16 bases lay between the germline ends. In nucleotides, the CDR3 is TGTGCCAGCAGAGTGGGCCTAGCGGGAACTGAAGCTTTCTTT. Its protein product is CASRVGLAGTEAFF.

V usage is TRBV4-1 and J usage is TRBJ1-4, with 9 bases identical to TRBD1. The CDR3 sequence is 16 residues long. CDR1 is MGHRA, CDR2 YSYEKL, per germline. Losses at the gene ends were 4 bases for V and 7 bases for J; bases not matched to a gene: 10. DNA of the CDR3: TGCGCCAGCAGCCGTAAGCCGGGACAGGGTAGTGAAAAACTGTTTTTT. Amino acids: CASSRKPGQGSEKLFF.

The table lists this clone with a few counts. The chain employs TRBV2 and TRBJ1-3; no clear D. The germline CDR1 and CDR2 sequences are SNHLY and FYNNEI. This CDR3 contains 17 residues. V was clipped by 7 bases and J by 2 bases, with 21 bases between them. Here the CDR3 reads CASTPNLIWSTGNTIYF. The CDR3 DNA follows: TGTGCCAGCACCCCGAACCTAATTTGGTCTACTGGAAACACCATATATTTT.

The CDR3 loop is CASSSTSGTDTQYF. In DNA form, the CDR3 reads TGCGCCAGCAGTTCCACTAGCGGCACAGATACGCAGTATTTT. V is TRBV10-2 and J is TRBJ2-3; 7 bases map to TRBD2. Germline V gene data show CDR1 as WSHSY and CDR2 as SAAADI. The CDR3 has 14 amino acids. The ends lost 5 bases at V and 1 base at J; junction bases unmatched: 3.

This clone was counted only a few times. The chain recombines TRBV6-6 with TRBJ1-5, with D unclear. Germline CDR1 reads MNHNY; CDR2 reads SVGAGI (reference sequence). The CDR3 consists of 13 residues. V shed 8 bases and J shed 8 bases, with 16 bases lying between them. The CDR3 spells CASSRVGREPQHF. In DNA, the CDR3 is TGTGCCAGCTCCCGGGTAGGGAGAGAGCCCCAGCATTTT.

This clone was detected only a few times. J is TRBJ2-2 and V is TRBV5-8; TRBD1 agrees at 9 bases. The CDR3 consists of 15 residues. CDR1 and CDR2 from the germline V gene are SGHTS and YDEGEE. The ends lost 1 base at V and 6 bases at J; junction bases unmatched: 4. The CDR3 region has the DNA TGTGCCAGCAGCTTGCCGGGACAGGGTTCCGGGGAGCTGTTTTTT. Its translation: CASSLPGQGSGELFF.

The rearrangement uses TRBV18 and TRBJ1-5; 9 positions agree with TRBD1. The germline gives CDR1 KGHSH, CDR2 LQKENI. The CDR3 loop spans 13 amino acids. Germline trimming cut 7 bases from V and 6 bases from J; bases unmatched to any gene: 4. The CDR3 sequence: CASLQGAGQPQHF. DNA of the CDR3: TGTGCCAGCTTACAGGGGGCGGGTCAGCCCCAGCATTTT.

The chain links TRBV18 to TRBJ1-6; D gene uncertain. With 0 bases removed from V and 7 bases from J, the gap between germline ends came to 10 bases. Germline-derived CDR1 and CDR2 are KGHSH and LQKENI. This CDR3 comprises 15 residues. CDR3 nucleotides: TGTGCCAGCTCACCACCGGGCCCCGAGAATTCACCCCTCCACTTT. Its protein is CASSPPGPENSPLHF.

The chain couples TRBV5-4 to TRBJ2-6; D is perhaps TRBD1 (5 bases). The V end was cut by 4 bases, the J end by 0 bases, with 8 bases between. Germline assignment: CDR1 SGHNT and CDR2 YYREEE (reference sequence). This CDR3 spans 15 amino acids. The CDR3 sequence: CASSLDSSGANVLTF. The CDR3 bases are TGTGCCAGCAGCCTTGACAGCTCTGGGGCCAACGTCCTGACTTTC. Based on the CDR3 plus reference TRBV5-4 and TRBJ2-6, the full variable domain is ETGVTQSPTHLIKTRGQQVTLRCSSQSGHNTVSWYQQALGQGPQFIFQYYREEENGRGNFPPRFSGLQFPNYSSELNVNALELDDSALYLCASSLDSSGANVLTFGAGSRLTVL.

V is TRBV5-4 and J is TRBJ2-7; 7 nucleotides align to TRBD1. The length of the CDR3 is 15 residues. V shed 3 bases and J 3 bases; nucleotides not matched to a gene: 9. CDR1 SGHNT and CDR2 YYREEE come from the germline V gene (reference sequence). The CDR3 here is CASSWTRQGIYEQYF. The CDR3 DNA is TGTGCCAGCAGCTGGACCCGACAGGGAATCTACGAGCAGTACTTC. The full variable domain, rest sourced from reference TRBV5-4 and TRBJ2-7, is ETGVTQSPTHLIKTRGQQVTLRCSSQSGHNTVSWYQQALGQGPQFIFQYYREEENGRGNFPPRFSGLQFPNYSSELNVNALELDDSALYLCASSWTRQGIYEQYFGPGTRLTVT.